Here is one T cell receptor (beta chain) with its context. The data originate from a study of blood T cell repertoires in COVID-19. Trimming cost V 1 base and J 5 bases, with 12 bases left between them. The CDR3 has 15 amino acids. In germline, CDR1 is SGHDT, CDR2 YYEEEE. Some clones are missing from TCRdb's copy, which holds only in-frame ones; the method was immunoSEQ multiplex PCR. The sample lists 150,000 to 200,000 clones; 80% were seen once. The sample taken for sequencing was PBMCs or T cells enriched from blood (not recorded which). The chain joins TRBV5-6 to TRBJ1-4; no definite D call. The TCR originated in a man aged 55 to 69 who had been exposed to COVID-19. In DNA form, the CDR3 reads TGTGCCAGCAGCTTGATGGGAGTTGTAAATGAAAAACTGTTTTTT. Protein product: CASSLMGVVNEKLFF.